This TCR beta chain is drawn from a study of CD8+ T cells in alopecia areata. This CDR3 spans 14 amino acids. Unmatched junction bases numbered 3, after V lost 3 bases and J lost 1 base. Germline-derived CDR1 and CDR2 are FNHDT and SITEND (reference sequence). The authors extracted RNA and reverse transcribed it into cDNA as the sequencing template. Repertoires were generated with immunoSEQ multiplex PCR, while TCRdb's copy carries only in-frame clones and drops some. Listed for the sample are around 1,800 clones, none seen a single time. This clone is medium-sized. Mouse names are used for the genes. The read finishes 4 residues shy of the CDR3 end, and the germline J gene is used to complete it. Time point in this sample: mouse skin at time of skin grafting. Biopsy of recipient mouse skin occurred at grafting and 3 and 6 weeks later.

The sequence was collected from a C3H/HeJ mouse with alopecia areata. The mice in this strain carry MHC haplotype H2-k. The source material was skin, sampled at week 0. V gene TRBV19 combines with J gene TRBJ1-1, with TRBD1 identical over 7 bases. CDR3 residues: CASSTDRVNTEVFF. The CDR3 bases that were read are TGTGCCAGCAGTACAGACAGGGTAAACACA.